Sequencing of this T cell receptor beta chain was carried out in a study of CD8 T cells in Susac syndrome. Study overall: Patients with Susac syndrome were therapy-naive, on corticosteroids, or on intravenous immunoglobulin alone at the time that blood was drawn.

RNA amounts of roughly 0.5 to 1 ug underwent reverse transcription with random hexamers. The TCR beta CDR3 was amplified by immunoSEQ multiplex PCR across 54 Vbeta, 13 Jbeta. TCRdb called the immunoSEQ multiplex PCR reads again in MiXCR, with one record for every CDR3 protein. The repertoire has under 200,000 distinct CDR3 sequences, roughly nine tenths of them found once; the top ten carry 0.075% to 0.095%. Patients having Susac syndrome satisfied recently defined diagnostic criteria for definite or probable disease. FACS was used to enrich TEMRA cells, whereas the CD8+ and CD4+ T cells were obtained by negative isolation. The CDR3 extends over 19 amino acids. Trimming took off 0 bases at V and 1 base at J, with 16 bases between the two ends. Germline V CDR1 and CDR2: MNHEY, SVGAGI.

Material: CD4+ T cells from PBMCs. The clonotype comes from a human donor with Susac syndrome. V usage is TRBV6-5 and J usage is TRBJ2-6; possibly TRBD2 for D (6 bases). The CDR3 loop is CASSYSAGKGGSGANVLTF. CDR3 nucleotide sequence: TGTGCCAGCAGTTACTCGGCGGGGAAAGGAGGATCTGGGGCCAACGTCCTGACTTTC.